This TCR beta chain came from a study of blood T cell repertoires in COVID-19. About the study: Sites across the United States, Italy and Spain contributed samples from acute and convalescent COVID-19. PBMCs, B-cell-depleted T cells, or T cells provided the cDNA or gDNA that made up the material.

Germline values: CDR1 ENHRY, CDR2 SYGVKD. There are 13 residues in the CDR3. Trimming pared 4 bases from V and 3 bases from J, leaving 6 bases between. Original processing methods: Counts of nucleated cells, estimated from reference gene primer amplification, were obtained. Data came from immunoSEQ multiplex PCR; TCRdb stores just in-frame clones and leaves some out. V, J and clone size derive from that table, while D and trimming were established from the DNA sequence. The sample yields some 220,000 clones, 80% seen once. The chain joins TRBV10-3 to TRBJ2-2; no clear D gene. This TCR came from a human donor in a cohort sampled during active COVID-19. The sample was peripheral blood. For the CDR3, the DNA is TGTGCCATCAGTGCTCTAGACACCGGGGAGCTGTTTTTT. This gives the protein CAISALDTGELFF.